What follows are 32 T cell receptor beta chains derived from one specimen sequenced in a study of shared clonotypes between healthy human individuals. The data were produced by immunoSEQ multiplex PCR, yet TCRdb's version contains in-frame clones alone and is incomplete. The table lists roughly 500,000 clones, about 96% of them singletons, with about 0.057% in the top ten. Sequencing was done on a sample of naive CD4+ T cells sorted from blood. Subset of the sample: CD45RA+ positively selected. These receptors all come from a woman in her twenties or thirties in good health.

CDR3 in amino acids: CASSPSRLAGLSSYNEQFF. In nucleotides, the CDR3 is TGTGCCAGCAGCCCCTCCCGACTAGCGGGGCTAAGCTCCTACAATGAGCAGTTCTTC. The chain is built from TRBV13 and TRBJ2-1; 11 nucleotides align to TRBD2. Losses at the gene ends were 5 bases for V and 0 bases for J; bases not matched to a gene: 12. The CDR3 consists of 19 residues. The germline CDR1 and CDR2 sequences are PRHDT and FYEKMQ (reference sequence).

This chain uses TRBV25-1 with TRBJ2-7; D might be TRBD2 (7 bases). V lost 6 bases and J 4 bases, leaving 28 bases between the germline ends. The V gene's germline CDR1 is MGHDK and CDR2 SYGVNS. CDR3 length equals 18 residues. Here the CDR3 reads CASRGGPDPGRGAYEQYF. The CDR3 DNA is TGTGCCAGCAGGGGTGGACCAGACCCCGGACGGGGGGCATACGAGCAGTACTTC.

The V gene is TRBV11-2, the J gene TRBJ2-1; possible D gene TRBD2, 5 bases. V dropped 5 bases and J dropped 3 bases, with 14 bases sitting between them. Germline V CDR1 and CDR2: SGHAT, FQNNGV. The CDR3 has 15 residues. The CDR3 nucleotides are TGTGCCAGCAGCCAATTACTAGATAACTACAATGAGCAGTTCTTC. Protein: CASSQLLDNYNEQFF.

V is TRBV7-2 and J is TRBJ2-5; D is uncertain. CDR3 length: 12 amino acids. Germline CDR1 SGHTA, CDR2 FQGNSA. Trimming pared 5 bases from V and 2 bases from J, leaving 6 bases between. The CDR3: CASSQAQETQYF. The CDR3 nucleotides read TGTGCCAGCAGCCAGGCGCAAGAGACCCAGTACTTC. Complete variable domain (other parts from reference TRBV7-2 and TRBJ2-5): GAGVSQSPSNKVTEKGKDVELRCDPISGHTALYWYRQSLGQGLEFLIYFQGNSAPDKSGLPSDRFSAERTGGSVSTLTIQRTQQEDSAVYLCASSQAQETQYFGPGTRLLVL.

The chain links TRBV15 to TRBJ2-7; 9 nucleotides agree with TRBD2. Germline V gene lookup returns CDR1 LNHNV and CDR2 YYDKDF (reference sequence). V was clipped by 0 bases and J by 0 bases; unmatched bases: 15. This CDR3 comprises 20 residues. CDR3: CATSRDLGVRGRAPSYEQYF. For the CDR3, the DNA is TGTGCCACCAGCAGAGATCTAGGGGTGCGCGGGAGGGCACCCTCCTACGAGCAGTACTTC.

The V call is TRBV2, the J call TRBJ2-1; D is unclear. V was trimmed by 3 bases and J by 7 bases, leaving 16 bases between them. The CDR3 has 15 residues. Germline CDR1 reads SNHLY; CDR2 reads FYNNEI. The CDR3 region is CASSEGSFVGNEQFF. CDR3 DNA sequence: TGTGCCAGCAGTGAGGGATCGTTTGTTGGGAATGAGCAGTTCTTC.

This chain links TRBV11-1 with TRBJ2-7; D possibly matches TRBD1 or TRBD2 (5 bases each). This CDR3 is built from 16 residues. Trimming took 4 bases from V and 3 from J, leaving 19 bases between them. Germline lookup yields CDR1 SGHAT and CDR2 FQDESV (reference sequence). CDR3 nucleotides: TGTGCCAGCAGCTCCCACGGGGACCCTAGAGTCTACGAGCAGTACTTC. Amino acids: CASSSHGDPRVYEQYF.

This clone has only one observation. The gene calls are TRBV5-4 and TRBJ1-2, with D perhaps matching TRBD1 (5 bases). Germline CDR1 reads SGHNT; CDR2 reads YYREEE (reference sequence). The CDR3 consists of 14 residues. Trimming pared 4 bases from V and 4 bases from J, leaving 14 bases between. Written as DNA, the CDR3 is TGTGCCAGCAGCGGGACGCGGAACCTCTATGGCTACACCTTC. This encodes CASSGTRNLYGYTF. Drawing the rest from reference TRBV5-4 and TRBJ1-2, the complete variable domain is ETGVTQSPTHLIKTRGQQVTLRCSSQSGHNTVSWYQQALGQGPQFIFQYYREEENGRGNFPPRFSGLQFPNYSSELNVNALELDDSALYLCASSGTRNLYGYTFGSGTRLTVV.

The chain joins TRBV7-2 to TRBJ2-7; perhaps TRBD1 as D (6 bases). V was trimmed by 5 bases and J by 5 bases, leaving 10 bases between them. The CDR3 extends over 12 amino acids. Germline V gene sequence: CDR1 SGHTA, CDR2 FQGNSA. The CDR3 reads CASSPRGHEQYF. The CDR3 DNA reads TGTGCCAGCAGCCCCAGGGGTCACGAGCAGTACTTC.

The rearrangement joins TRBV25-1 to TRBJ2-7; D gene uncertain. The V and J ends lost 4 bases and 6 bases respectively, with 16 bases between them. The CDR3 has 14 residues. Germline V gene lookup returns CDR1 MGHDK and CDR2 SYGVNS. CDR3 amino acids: CASSGRPPNFEQYF. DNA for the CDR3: TGTGCCAGCAGTGGGCGGCCGCCCAACTTCGAGCAGTACTTC.

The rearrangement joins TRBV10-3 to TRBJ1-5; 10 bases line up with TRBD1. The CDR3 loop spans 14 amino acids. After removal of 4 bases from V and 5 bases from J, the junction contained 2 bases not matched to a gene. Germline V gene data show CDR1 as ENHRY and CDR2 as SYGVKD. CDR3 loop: CAISAGTGDQPQHF. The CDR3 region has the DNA TGTGCCATCAGTGCGGGGACAGGGGATCAGCCCCAGCATTTT.

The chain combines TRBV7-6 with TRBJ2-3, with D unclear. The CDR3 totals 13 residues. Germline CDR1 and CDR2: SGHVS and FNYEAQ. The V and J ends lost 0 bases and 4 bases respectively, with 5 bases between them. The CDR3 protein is CASSLAAADTQYF. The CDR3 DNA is TGTGCCAGCAGCTTAGCTGCCGCAGATACGCAGTATTTT.

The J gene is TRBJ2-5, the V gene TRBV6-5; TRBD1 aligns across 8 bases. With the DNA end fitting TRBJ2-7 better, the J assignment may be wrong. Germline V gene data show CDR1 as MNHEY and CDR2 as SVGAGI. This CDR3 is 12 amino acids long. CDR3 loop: CASRGQGYEQYF. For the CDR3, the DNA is TGTGCCAGCAGAGGACAGGGCTACGAGCAGTACTTC.

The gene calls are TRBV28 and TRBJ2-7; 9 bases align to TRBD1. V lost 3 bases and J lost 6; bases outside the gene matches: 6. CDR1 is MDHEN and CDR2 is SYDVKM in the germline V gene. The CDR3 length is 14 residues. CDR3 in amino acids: CASSLAGTGLEQYF. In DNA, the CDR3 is TGTGCCAGCAGTTTGGCCGGGACAGGGCTCGAGCAGTACTTC.

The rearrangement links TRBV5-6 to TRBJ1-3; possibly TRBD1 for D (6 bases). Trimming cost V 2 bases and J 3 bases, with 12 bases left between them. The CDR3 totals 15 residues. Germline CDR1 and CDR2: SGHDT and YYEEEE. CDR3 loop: CASSLQGTSGNTIYF. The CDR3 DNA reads TGTGCCAGCAGCTTACAGGGAACAAGTGGAAACACCATATATTTT.

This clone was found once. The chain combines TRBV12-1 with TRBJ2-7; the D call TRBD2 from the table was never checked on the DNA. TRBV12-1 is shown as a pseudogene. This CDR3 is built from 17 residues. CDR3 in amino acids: CASSFRKLAGNPYEQYF. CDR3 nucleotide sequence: TGTGCCAGCAGCTTTCGAAAACTCGCCGGGAACCCCTACGAGCAGTACTTC.

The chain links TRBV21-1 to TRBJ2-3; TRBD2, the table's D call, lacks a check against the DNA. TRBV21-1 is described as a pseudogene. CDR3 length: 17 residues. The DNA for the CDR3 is TGTGCCAGCAGCAAAGGCGTCAAGCGAGCCTACACAGATACGCAGTATTTT. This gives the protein CASSKGVKRAYTDTQYF.

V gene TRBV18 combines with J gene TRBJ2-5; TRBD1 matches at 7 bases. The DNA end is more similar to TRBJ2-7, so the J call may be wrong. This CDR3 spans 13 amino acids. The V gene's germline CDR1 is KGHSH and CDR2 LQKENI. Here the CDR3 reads CASSSGTANEQYF. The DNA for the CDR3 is TGTGCCAGCTCATCCGGGACAGCAAACGAGCAGTACTTC.

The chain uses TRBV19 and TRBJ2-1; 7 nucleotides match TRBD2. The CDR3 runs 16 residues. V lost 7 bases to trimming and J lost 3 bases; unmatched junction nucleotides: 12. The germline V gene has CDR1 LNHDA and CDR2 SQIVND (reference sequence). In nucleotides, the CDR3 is TGTGCCAGTATGCCTTCAGCGGGATACCTCTACAATGAGCAGTTCTTC. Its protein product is CASMPSAGYLYNEQFF. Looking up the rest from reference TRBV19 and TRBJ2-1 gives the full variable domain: DGGITQSPKYLFRKEGQNVTLSCEQNLNHDAMYWYRQDPGQGLRLIYYSQIVNDFQKGDIAEGYSVSREKKESFPLTVTSAQKNPTAFYLCASMPSAGYLYNEQFFGPGTRLTVL.

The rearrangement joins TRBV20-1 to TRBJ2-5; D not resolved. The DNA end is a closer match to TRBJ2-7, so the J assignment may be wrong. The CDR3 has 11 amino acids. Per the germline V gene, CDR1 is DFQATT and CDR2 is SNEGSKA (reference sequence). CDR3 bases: TGCAGTGCTAACGGACGTTACGAGCAGTACTTC. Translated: CSANGRYEQYF.

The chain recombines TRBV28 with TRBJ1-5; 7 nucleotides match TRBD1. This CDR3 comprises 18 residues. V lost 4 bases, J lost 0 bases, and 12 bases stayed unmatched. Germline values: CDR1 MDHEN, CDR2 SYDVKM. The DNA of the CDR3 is TGTGCCAGCAGTTCCAACCGGGACAGAGAGCTTAGCAATCAGCCCCAGCATTTT. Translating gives CASSSNRDRELSNQPQHF. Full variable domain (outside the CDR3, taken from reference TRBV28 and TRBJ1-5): DVKVTQSSRYLVKRTGEKVFLECVQDMDHENMFWYRQDPGLGLRLIYFSYDVKMKEKGDIPEGYSVSREKKERFSLILESASTNQTSMYLCASSSNRDRELSNQPQHFGDGTRLSIL.

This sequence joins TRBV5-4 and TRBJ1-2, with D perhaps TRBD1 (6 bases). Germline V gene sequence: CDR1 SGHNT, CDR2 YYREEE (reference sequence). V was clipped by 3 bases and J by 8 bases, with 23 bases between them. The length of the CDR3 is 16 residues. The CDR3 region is CASSSLLGGHLWGYTF. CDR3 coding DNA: TGTGCCAGCAGCTCCCTCCTTGGGGGCCACCTCTGGGGCTACACCTTC. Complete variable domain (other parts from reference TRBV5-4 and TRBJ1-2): ETGVTQSPTHLIKTRGQQVTLRCSSQSGHNTVSWYQQALGQGPQFIFQYYREEENGRGNFPPRFSGLQFPNYSSELNVNALELDDSALYLCASSSLLGGHLWGYTFGSGTRLTVV.

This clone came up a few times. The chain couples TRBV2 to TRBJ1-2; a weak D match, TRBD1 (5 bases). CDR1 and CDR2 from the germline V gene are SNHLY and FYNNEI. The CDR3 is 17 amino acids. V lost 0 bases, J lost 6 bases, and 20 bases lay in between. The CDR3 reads CASSEALLGRAHHGYTF. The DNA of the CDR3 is TGTGCCAGCAGTGAAGCGCTTCTGGGCAGGGCCCACCATGGCTACACCTTC.

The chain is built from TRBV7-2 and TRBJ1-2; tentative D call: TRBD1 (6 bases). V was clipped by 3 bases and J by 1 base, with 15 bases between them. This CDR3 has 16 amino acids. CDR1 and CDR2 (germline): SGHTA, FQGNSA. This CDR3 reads CASSFPGDNLNYGYTF. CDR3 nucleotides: TGTGCCAGCAGCTTCCCAGGGGACAACCTTAACTATGGCTACACCTTC.

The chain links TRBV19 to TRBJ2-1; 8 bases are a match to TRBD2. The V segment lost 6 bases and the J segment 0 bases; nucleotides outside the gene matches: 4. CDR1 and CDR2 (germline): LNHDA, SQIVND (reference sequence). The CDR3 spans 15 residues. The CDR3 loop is CASSQSGSSYNEQFF. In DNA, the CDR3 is TGTGCCAGTAGCCAAAGCGGGAGCTCCTACAATGAGCAGTTCTTC. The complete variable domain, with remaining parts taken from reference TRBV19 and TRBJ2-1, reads DGGITQSPKYLFRKEGQNVTLSCEQNLNHDAMYWYRQDPGQGLRLIYYSQIVNDFQKGDIAEGYSVSREKKESFPLTVTSAQKNPTAFYLCASSQSGSSYNEQFFGPGTRLTVL.

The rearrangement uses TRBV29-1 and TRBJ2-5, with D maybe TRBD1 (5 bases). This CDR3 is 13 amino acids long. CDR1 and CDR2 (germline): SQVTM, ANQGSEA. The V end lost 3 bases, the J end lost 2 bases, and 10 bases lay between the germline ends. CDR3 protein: CSVESRVQETQYF. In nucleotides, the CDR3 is TGCAGCGTTGAGTCCAGGGTACAAGAGACCCAGTACTTC.

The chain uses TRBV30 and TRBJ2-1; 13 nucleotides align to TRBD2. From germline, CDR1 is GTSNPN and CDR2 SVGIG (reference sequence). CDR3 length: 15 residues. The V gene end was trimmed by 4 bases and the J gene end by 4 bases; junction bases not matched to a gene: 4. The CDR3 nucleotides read TGTGCCTGGACCCGGACTAGCGGGGGATACAATGAGCAGTTCTTC. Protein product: CAWTRTSGGYNEQFF.

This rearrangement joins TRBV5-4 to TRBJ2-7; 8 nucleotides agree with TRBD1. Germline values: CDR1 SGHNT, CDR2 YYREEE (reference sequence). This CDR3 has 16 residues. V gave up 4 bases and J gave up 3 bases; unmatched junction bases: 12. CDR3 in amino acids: CASSPRTGPPLYEQYF. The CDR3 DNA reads TGTGCCAGCAGCCCCAGGACAGGGCCTCCCCTCTACGAGCAGTACTTC. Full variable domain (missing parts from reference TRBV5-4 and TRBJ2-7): ETGVTQSPTHLIKTRGQQVTLRCSSQSGHNTVSWYQQALGQGPQFIFQYYREEENGRGNFPPRFSGLQFPNYSSELNVNALELDDSALYLCASSPRTGPPLYEQYFGPGTRLTVT.

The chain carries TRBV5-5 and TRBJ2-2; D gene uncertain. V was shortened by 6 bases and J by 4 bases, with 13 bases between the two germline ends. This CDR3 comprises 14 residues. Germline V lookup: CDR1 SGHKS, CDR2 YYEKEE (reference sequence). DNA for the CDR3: TGTGCCAGCACCCCTATCCTTGGCACCGGGGAGCTGTTTTTT. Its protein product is CASTPILGTGELFF.

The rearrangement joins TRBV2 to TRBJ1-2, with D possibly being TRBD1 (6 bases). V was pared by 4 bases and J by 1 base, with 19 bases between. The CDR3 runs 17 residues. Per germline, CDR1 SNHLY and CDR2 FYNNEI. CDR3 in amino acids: CASSARWQQGLNYGYTF. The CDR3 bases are TGTGCCAGCAGTGCCCGGTGGCAACAGGGCCTTAACTATGGCTACACCTTC.

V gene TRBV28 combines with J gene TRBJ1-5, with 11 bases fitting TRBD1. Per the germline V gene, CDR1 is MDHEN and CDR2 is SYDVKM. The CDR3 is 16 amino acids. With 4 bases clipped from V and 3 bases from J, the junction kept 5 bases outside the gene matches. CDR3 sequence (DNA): TGTGCCAGCAGTTATGGGACAGGGGGACTCAATCAGCCCCAGCATTTT. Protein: CASSYGTGGLNQPQHF.

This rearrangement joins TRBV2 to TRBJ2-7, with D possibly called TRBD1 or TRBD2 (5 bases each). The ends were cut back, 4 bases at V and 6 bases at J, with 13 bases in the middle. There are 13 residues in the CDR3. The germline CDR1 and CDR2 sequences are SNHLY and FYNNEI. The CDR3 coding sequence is TGTGCCAGCAGTGTGATGGGGGTTACCGAGCAGTACTTC. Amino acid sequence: CASSVMGVTEQYF.